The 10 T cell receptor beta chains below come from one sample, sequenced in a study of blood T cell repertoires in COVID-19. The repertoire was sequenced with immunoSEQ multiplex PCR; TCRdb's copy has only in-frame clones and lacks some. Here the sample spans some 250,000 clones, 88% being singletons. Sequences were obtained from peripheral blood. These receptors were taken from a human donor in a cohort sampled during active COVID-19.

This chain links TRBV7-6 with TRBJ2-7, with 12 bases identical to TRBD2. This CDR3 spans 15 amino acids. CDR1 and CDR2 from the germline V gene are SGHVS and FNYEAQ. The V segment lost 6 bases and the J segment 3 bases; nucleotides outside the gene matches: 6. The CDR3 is CASSPRLAGVYEQYF. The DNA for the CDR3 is TGTGCCAGCAGTCCTCGACTAGCGGGGGTCTACGAGCAGTACTTC.

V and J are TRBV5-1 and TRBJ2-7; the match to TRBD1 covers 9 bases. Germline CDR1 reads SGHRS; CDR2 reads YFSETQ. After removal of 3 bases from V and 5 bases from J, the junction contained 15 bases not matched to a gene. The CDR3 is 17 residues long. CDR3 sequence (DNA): TGCGCCAGCAGCTCAACAACCCGGGACAGGGCTTGGAACGAGCAGTACTTC. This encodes CASSSTTRDRAWNEQYF.

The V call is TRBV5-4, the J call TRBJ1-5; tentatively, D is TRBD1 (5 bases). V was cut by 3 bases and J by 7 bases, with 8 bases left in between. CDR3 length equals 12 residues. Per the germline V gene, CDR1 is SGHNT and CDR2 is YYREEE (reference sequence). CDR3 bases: TGTGCCAGCAGCTCAAGGGGACAGCCCCAGCATTTT. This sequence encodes CASSSRGQPQHF.

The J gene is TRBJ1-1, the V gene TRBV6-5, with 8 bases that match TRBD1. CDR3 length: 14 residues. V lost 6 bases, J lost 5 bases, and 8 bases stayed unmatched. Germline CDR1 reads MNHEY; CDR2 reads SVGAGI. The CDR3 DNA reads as TGTGCCAGCAGGGAGGACAGGGCGGGGACTGAAGCTTTCTTT. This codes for CASREDRAGTEAFF.

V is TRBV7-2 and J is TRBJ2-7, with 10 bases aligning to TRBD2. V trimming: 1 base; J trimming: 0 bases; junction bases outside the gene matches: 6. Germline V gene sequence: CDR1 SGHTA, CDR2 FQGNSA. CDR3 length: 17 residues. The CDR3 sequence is CASSLGASGGSSYEQYF. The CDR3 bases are TGTGCCAGCAGCTTAGGAGCTAGCGGGGGATCCTCCTACGAGCAGTACTTC. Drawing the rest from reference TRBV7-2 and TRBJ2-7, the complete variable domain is GAGVSQSPSNKVTEKGKDVELRCDPISGHTALYWYRQSLGQGLEFLIYFQGNSAPDKSGLPSDRFSAERTGGSVSTLTIQRTQQEDSAVYLCASSLGASGGSSYEQYFGPGTRLTVT.

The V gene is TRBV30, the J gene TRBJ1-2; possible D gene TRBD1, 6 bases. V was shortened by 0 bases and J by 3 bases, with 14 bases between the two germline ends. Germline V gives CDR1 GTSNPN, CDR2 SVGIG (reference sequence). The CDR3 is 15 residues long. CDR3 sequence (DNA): TGTGCCTGGAGTGTAAAAAGAGGGGGTGACTATGGCTACACCTTC. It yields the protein CAWSVKRGGDYGYTF.

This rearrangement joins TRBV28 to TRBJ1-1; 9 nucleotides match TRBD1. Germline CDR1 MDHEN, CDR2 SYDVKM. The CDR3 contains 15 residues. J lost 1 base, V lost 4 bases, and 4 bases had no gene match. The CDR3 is CASSSGQGRNTEAFF. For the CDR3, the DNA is TGTGCCAGCAGTTCGGGACAGGGAAGGAACACTGAAGCTTTCTTT.

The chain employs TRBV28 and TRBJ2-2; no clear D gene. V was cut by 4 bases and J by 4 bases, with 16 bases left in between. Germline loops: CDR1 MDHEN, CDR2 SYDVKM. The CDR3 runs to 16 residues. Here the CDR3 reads CASSSPTRRGTGELFF. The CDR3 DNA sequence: TGTGCCAGCAGTTCCCCCACCAGAAGAGGCACCGGGGAGCTGTTTTTT. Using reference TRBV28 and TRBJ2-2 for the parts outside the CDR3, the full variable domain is DVKVTQSSRYLVKRTGEKVFLECVQDMDHENMFWYRQDPGLGLRLIYFSYDVKMKEKGDIPEGYSVSREKKERFSLILESASTNQTSMYLCASSSPTRRGTGELFFGEGSRLTVL.

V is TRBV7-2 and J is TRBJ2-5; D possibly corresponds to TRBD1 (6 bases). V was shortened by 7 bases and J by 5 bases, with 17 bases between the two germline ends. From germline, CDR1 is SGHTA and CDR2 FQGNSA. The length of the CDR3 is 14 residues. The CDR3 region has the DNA TGTGCCAGCATCCCGGCAGGGGTTGAGGAGACCCAGTACTTC. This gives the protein CASIPAGVEETQYF.

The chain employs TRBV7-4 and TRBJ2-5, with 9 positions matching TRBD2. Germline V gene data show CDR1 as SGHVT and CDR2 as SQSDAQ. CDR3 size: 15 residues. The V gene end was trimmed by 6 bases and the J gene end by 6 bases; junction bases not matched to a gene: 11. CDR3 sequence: CASRKLAGHLKTQYF. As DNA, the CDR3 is TGTGCCAGCAGAAAACTAGCGGGCCACCTGAAGACCCAGTACTTC.